This T cell receptor (beta chain) was documented in a study of T cells in Graves' hyperthyroidism and ophthalmopathy. Study-level findings and limits: Model-based prediction identified ophthalmopathy a median around 6.7 months prior to its onset.

The table lists this clonotype with many counts. The antigen is not known. Authors of the study amplified TCR beta CDR3 regions from RNA transcripts. TCR CDR3 underwent first-round RT-PCR with the HTBI primer set. TCRdb reprocessed the multiplex PCR reads via MiXCR and lists one record per CDR3 protein. Here the sample spans 400,000 to 550,000 distinct CDR3 sequences, roughly 14% being singletons. V lost 5 bases, J lost 4 bases, and 12 bases stayed unmatched. Germline V lookup: CDR1 KGHDR, CDR2 SFDVKD. This CDR3 has 17 residues. Patients counted as stable if ophthalmopathy did not develop within 18 months. Diagnoses used clinical symptoms, serum thyroxine and TRAb, thyroid ultrasound and orbital computed tomography. Fresh 10 ml peripheral blood yielded PBMCs.

The chain couples TRBV24-1 to TRBJ2-2; TRBD2 matches 7 bases. Sequencing input: blood. The receptor's source is a woman aged 18-29 years with Graves' hyperthyroidism. The chain's CDR3 is CATSGSAGRVGTGELFF. In DNA form, the CDR3 reads TGTGCCACCAGTGGAAGTGCGGGGAGGGTCGGCACCGGGGAGCTGTTTTTT.